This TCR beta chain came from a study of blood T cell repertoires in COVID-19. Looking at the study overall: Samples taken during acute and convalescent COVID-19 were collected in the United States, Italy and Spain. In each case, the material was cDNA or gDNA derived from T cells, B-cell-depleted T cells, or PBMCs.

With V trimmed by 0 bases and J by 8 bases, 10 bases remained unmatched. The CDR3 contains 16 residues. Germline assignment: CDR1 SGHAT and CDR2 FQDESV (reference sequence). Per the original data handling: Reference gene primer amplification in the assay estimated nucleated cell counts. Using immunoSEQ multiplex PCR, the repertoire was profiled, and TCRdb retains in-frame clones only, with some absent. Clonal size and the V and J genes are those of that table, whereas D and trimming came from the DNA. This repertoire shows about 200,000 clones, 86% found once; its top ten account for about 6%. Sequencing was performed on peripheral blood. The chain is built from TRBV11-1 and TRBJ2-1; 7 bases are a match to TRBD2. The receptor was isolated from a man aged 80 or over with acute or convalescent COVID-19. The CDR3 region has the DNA TGTGCCAGCAGCTTAGCCCCTGGGGCGGGAGTTTATGAGCAGTTCTTC. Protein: CASSLAPGAGVYEQFF.